One sample yielded the 11 T cell receptor beta chains listed below, sequenced in a study of radiation and T cells in renal cell carcinoma. Clones were read by immunoSEQ multiplex PCR, and TCRdb kept only the in-frame ones, dropping some. The sample has just under 150,000 clones, 80% to 90% seen once. Time point noted: blood 4 weeks post-SBRT, at nephrectomy. Treatment indicated: 15 Gy SBRT to primary tumor, nephrectomy 4 weeks later. Material: blood, obtained from a patient whose treatment included radiotherapy and nephrectomy. These receptors all stem from a woman aged 50 to 60 with renal cell carcinoma.

This chain connects TRBV7-2 to TRBJ2-1, with 7 bases that match TRBD1. Germline CDR1 SGHTA, CDR2 FQGNSA. This CDR3 is built from 13 residues. The V segment lost 5 bases and the J segment 5 bases; nucleotides outside the gene matches: 3. The CDR3 is CASSGDRNNEQFF. CDR3 DNA: TGTGCCAGCAGCGGGGACAGAAACAATGAGCAGTTCTTC. The full variable domain, completed using reference TRBV7-2 and TRBJ2-1, is GAGVSQSPSNKVTEKGKDVELRCDPISGHTALYWYRQSLGQGLEFLIYFQGNSAPDKSGLPSDRFSAERTGGSVSTLTIQRTQQEDSAVYLCASSGDRNNEQFFGPGTRLTVL.

The chain couples TRBV27 to TRBJ1-1; no reliable D call. Per germline, CDR1 MNHEY and CDR2 SMNVEV (reference sequence). Trimming removed 3 bases at V and 4 bases at J, with 15 bases between. The CDR3 spans 15 residues. The CDR3 DNA sequence: TGTGCCAGCAGTTTCGAGTTCCCCGAGATCACTGAAGCTTTCTTT. Translating it yields CASSFEFPEITEAFF.

The rearrangement joins TRBV29-1 to TRBJ2-2; D is possibly TRBD1 (6 bases). Trimming stripped 7 bases from V and 1 base from J, with 10 bases between. The CDR3 is 13 amino acids. The germline gives CDR1 SQVTM, CDR2 ANQGSEA. The CDR3 here is CSAVQGNTGELFF. Written as DNA, the CDR3 is TGCAGCGCTGTACAGGGGAACACCGGGGAGCTGTTTTTT.

This clone was seen just once. The V call is TRBV11-1, the J call TRBJ2-1; D tentatively fits TRBD1 or TRBD2 (5 bases each). Germline CDR1 SGHAT, CDR2 FQDESV (reference sequence). The length of the CDR3 is 12 residues. Trimming stripped 5 bases from V and 10 bases from J, with 12 bases between. The CDR3 nucleotides are TGTGCCAGCAGCCTGTCCTGGGGGGAGCAGTTCTTC. It codes for CASSLSWGEQFF.

This chain joins TRBV5-6 and TRBJ2-5, with D possibly matching TRBD1 (6 bases). The closer fit of TRBJ2-7 to the DNA end suggests the J call may be wrong. The CDR3 extends over 12 amino acids. CDR1 SGHDT and CDR2 YYEEEE come from the germline V gene. CDR3 DNA sequence: TGTGCCAGCAGCCGAGGGGGTTACGAGCAGTACTTC. It translates to CASSRGGYEQYF.

The V gene is TRBV7-2, the J gene TRBJ2-5; possible D gene TRBD1, 6 bases. V shed 0 bases and J shed 4 bases, with 15 bases lying between them. Germline CDR1 and CDR2: SGHTA and FQGNSA. CDR3 length: 16 amino acids. CDR3: CASSLAIQGYGETQYF. The CDR3 bases are TGTGCCAGCAGCTTAGCGATACAGGGATACGGAGAGACCCAGTACTTC.

The chain has TRBV6-6 and TRBJ1-1; D is unresolved. Germline V gene data show CDR1 as MNHNY and CDR2 as SVGAGI (reference sequence). The CDR3 runs 14 residues. Trimming took off 4 bases at V and 1 base at J, with 10 bases between the two ends. The DNA of the CDR3 is TGTGCCAGCAGTTCTGCAGGAGAGAACACTGAAGCTTTCTTT. As protein: CASSSAGENTEAFF.

The V call is TRBV20-1, the J call TRBJ2-1; D gene unclear. The V end lost 4 bases, the J end lost 6 bases, and 7 bases lay between the germline ends. Germline values: CDR1 DFQATT, CDR2 SNEGSKA (reference sequence). CDR3 length: 11 amino acids. The DNA of the CDR3 is TGCAGTGCTACCCCTCTCAATGAGCAGTTCTTC. As protein: CSATPLNEQFF.

J is TRBJ2-7 and V is TRBV19; 7 positions match TRBD1. Germline CDR1 is LNHDA and CDR2 is SQIVND (reference sequence). CDR3 size: 16 residues. Unmatched junction bases numbered 8, after V lost 2 bases and J lost 1 base. The CDR3 DNA follows: TGTGCCAGTAGTATATCATCCGGGACAGAGTCCTACGAGCAGTACTTC. Protein: CASSISSGTESYEQYF.

This chain links TRBV4-2 with TRBJ2-1, with no clear D. Germline V gene lookup returns CDR1 LGHNA and CDR2 YNFKEQ. The CDR3 totals 15 residues. V was cut by 3 bases and J by 5 bases, with 14 bases left in between. DNA of the CDR3: TGTGCCAGCAGCCATCTGGACGGAGAGAACAATGAGCAGTTCTTC. This gives the protein CASSHLDGENNEQFF.

V and J are TRBV18 and TRBJ2-7, with D possibly TRBD2 on 5 matching bases. Germline CDR1 reads KGHSH; CDR2 reads LQKENI. The CDR3 runs to 13 residues. Trimming took 1 base from V and 4 from J, leaving 8 bases between them. The CDR3 region has the DNA TGTGCCAGCTCACCACGAAGGGAGTACGAGCAGTACTTC. This codes for CASSPRREYEQYF.